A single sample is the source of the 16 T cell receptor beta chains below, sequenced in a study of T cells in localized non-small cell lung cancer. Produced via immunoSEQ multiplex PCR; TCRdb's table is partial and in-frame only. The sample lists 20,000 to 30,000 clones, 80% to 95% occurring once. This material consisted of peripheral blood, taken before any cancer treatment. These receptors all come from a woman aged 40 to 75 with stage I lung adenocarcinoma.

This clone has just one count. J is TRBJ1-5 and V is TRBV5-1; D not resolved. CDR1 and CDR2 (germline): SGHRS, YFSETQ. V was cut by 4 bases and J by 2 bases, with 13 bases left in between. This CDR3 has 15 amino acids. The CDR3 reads CASSPFSTGNQPQHF. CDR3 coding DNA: TGCGCCAGCAGCCCTTTCTCGACGGGCAATCAGCCCCAGCATTTT. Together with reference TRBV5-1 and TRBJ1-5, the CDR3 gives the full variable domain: KAGVTQTPRYLIKTRGQQVTLSCSPISGHRSVSWYQQTPGQGLQFLFEYFSETQRNKGNFPGRFSGRQFSNSRSEMNVSTLELGDSALYLCASSPFSTGNQPQHFGDGTRLSIL.

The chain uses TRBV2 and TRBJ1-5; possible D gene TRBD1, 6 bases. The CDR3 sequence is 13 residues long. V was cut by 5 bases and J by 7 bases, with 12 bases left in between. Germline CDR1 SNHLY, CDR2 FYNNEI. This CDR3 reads CASSPGVRQPQHF. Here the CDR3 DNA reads TGTGCCAGCAGTCCAGGGGTAAGGCAGCCCCAGCATTTT.

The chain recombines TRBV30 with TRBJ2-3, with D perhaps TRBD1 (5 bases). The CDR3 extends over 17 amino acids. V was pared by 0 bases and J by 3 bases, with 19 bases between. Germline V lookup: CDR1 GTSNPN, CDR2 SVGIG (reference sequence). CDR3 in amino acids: CAWSVRGHPSRTDTQYF. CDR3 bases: TGTGCCTGGAGTGTGCGAGGACACCCATCTCGAACAGATACGCAGTATTTT.

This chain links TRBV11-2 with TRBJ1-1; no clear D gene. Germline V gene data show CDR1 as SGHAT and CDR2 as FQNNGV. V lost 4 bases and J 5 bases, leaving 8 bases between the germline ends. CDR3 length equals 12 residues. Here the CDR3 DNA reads TGTGCCAGCAGCTCTGAAGGGACTGAAGCTTTCTTT. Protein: CASSSEGTEAFF.

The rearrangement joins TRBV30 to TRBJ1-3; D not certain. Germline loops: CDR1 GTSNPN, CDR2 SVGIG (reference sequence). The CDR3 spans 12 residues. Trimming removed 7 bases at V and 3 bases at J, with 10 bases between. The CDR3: CASHWDGNTIYF. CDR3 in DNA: TGTGCCTCCCACTGGGATGGAAACACCATATATTTT.

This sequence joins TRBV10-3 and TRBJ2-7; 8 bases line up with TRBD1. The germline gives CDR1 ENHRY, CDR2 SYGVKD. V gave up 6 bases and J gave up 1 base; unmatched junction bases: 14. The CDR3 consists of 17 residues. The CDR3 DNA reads TGTGCCATCAGCCACGGACAGGGACTGGCGATTTCCTACGAGCAGTACTTC. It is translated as CAISHGQGLAISYEQYF.

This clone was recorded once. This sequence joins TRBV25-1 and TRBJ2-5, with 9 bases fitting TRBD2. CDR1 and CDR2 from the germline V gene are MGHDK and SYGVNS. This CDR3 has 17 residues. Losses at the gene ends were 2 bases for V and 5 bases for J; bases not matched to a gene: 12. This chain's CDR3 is CASSELKGGGARETQYF. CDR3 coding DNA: TGTGCCAGCAGTGAACTGAAGGGCGGGGGGGCCCGGGAGACCCAGTACTTC.

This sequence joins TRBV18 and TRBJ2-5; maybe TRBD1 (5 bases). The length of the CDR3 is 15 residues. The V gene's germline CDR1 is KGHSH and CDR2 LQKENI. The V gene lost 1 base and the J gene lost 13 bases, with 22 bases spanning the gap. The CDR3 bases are TGTGCCAGCTCACCACAGGAAGGGGCCTCACTCGGCCTGTACTTC. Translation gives CASSPQEGASLGLYF.

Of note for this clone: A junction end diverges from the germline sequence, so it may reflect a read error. Here the CDR3 DNA reads TGTGCCAGCAGCCCTACTAGCGGGACCTACGGGCAGTACTTC. It is translated as CASSPTSGTYGQYF. V gene TRBV7-2 combines with J gene TRBJ2-7; TRBD2 agrees at 10 bases. This CDR3 comprises 14 residues. Germline CDR1 reads SGHTA; CDR2 reads FQGNSA.

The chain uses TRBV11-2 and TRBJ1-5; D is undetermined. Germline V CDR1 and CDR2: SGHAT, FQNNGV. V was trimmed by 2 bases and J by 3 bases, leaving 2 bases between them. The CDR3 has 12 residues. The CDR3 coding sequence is TGTGCCAGCAGCTTATCCAATCAGCCCCAGCATTTT. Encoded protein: CASSLSNQPQHF.

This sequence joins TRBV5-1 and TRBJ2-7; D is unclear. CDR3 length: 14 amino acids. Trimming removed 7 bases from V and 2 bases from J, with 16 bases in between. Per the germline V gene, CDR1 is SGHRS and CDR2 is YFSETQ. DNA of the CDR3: TGCGCCAGCTCTTCGGGTAGGAGTCCCTACGAGCAGTACTTC. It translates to CASSSGRSPYEQYF. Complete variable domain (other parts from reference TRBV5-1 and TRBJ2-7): KAGVTQTPRYLIKTRGQQVTLSCSPISGHRSVSWYQQTPGQGLQFLFEYFSETQRNKGNFPGRFSGRQFSNSRSEMNVSTLELGDSALYLCASSSGRSPYEQYFGPGTRLTVT.

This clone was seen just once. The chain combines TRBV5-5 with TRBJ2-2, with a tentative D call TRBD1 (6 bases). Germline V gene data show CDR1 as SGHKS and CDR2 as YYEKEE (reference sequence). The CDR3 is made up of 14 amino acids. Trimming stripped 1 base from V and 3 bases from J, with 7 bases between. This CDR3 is CASSLNRDTGELFF. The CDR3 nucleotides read TGTGCCAGCAGCTTGAACAGGGACACCGGGGAGCTGTTTTTT.

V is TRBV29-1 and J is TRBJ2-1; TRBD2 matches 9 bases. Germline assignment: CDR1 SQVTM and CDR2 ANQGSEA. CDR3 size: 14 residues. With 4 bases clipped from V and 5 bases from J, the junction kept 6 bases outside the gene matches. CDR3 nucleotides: TGCAGCGTTGGGGGACTAGCCATGCACAATGAGCAGTTCTTC. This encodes CSVGGLAMHNEQFF.

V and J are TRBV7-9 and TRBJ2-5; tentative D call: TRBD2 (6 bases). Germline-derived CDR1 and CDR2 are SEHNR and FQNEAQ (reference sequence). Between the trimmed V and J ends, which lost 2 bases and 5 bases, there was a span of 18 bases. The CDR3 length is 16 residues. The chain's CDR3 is CASSLTLGWEVETQYF. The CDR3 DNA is TGTGCCAGCAGCTTAACGCTCGGGTGGGAGGTGGAGACCCAGTACTTC. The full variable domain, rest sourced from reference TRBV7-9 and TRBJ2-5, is DTGVSQNPRHKITKRGQNVTFRCDPISEHNRLYWYRQTLGQGPEFLTYFQNEAQLEKSRLLSDRFSAERPKGSFSTLEIQRTEQGDSAMYLCASSLTLGWEVETQYFGPGTRLLVL.

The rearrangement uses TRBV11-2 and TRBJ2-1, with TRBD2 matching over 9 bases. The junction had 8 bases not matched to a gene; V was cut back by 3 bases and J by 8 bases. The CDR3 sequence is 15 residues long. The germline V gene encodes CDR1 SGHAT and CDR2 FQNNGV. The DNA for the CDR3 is TGTGCCAGCAGCTTCGGCGGGAGGGCGAGAGATGAGCAGTTCTTC. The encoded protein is CASSFGGRARDEQFF.

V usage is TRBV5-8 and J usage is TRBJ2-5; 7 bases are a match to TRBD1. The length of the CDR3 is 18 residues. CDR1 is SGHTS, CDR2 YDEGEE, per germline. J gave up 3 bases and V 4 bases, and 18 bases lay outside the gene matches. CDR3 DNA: TGTGCCAGCAGCGGTTATACGTTAATTGGACAGGCCAAAGAGACCCAGTACTTC. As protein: CASSGYTLIGQAKETQYF.